The rows below give T cell receptor beta chains drawn from one sample of a study of blood T cell repertoires in COVID-19. Assay: immunoSEQ multiplex PCR; the TCRdb copy retains only in-frame clones and omits some. The top ten clones hold 9% to 10% of a sample with 39,000 or so clones, about four fifths of them seen once. Sequenced material: peripheral blood. All receptors derive from a man aged 55-75 years in a cohort sampled during active COVID-19. Each CDR3 is given with its conserved first and last residue. A D gene is named only where the DNA matches it firmly. Clone size is given for some rows only: seen once, a few or many times, or a class if the clone is expanded.

.	TRBV15	TRBJ2-7	TRBD2	TGTGCCACCAGCAGGTCCGGCGGCCGGACTAGCGGTGACGAGCAGTACTTC	CATSRSGGRTSGDEQYF
.	TRBV4-3	TRBJ2-5	TRBD1	TGCGCCAGCAGCCCCGGGACAGCCCTGGAGACCCAGTACTTC	CASSPGTALETQYF
.	TRBV27	TRBJ2-1	.	TGTGCCAGCAGGTTGACAGTCTACAATGAGCAGTTCTTC	CASRLTVYNEQFF
.	TRBV19	TRBJ1-1	.	TGTGCCAGTAGTGACAGCACGAACACTGAAGCTTTCTTT	CASSDSTNTEAFF
few	TRBV3-1/TRBV3-2	TRBJ1-6	TRBD1	TGTGCCAGCAGCCGCACAGGGGGTTCACCCCTCCACTTT	CASSRTGGSPLHF
.	TRBV7-9	TRBJ1-4	.	TGTGCCAGCAGCTTAGCCGGGGGAAATGAAAAACTGTTTTTT	CASSLAGGNEKLFF
.	TRBV28	TRBJ1-5	TRBD1	TGTGCCAGCAGGTGGGGACAGAGCCAGCCCCAGCATTTT	CASRWGQSQPQHF
.	TRBV10-3	TRBJ1-5	TRBD1	TGTGCCATCAGTGAGTTTCCAGGGGGCCTGAATCAGCCCCAGCATTTT	CAISEFPGGLNQPQHF
.	TRBV20-1	TRBJ2-7	.	TGCAGTGCGGTCTACTCCTACGAGCAGTACTTC	CSAVYSYEQYF
.	TRBV7-6	TRBJ2-1	.	TGTGCCAGCAGCAGGACTAACAGCAATGAGCAGTTCTTC	CASSRTNSNEQFF
.	TRBV7-8	TRBJ1-1	.	TGTGCCAGCAGCTTAGTGGACAGGAACACTGAAGCTTTCTTT	CASSLVDRNTEAFF
few	TRBV11-2	TRBJ2-2	TRBD1	TGTGCCAGCAGCTTAAGGGCCGTGGGGACAGGGTTGACCGGGGAGCTGTTTTTT	CASSLRAVGTGLTGELFF
.	TRBV10-3	TRBJ1-2	TRBD1	TGTGCCAACGGACAGGGGGCCTCCCCCTACACCTTC	CANGQGASPYTF
.	TRBV5-1	TRBJ2-1	.	TGCGCCAGCAGCTTCGACATTCCCGGTGCGCGTGGTGAGCAGTTCTTC	CASSFDIPGARGEQFF
.	TRBV6-5	TRBJ2-7	.	TGTGCCAGCTCGAGGACTTTCTCCTACGAGCAGTACTTC	CASSRTFSYEQYF
few	TRBV5-6	TRBJ2-5	TRBD1	TGTGCCAGCAGCCCTCTGACGACAGGGGGAGAGACCCAGTACTTC	CASSPLTTGGETQYF
.	TRBV18	TRBJ2-7	TRBD2	TGTGCCAGCTCACCTTCGACTAGCGGGAGTGGAGGCACCTACGAGCAGTACTTC	CASSPSTSGSGGTYEQYF
few	TRBV19	TRBJ2-3	.	TGTGCCAGTCAAGGACTCAGTATAACCACAGATACGCAGTATTTT	CASQGLSITTDTQYF
.	TRBV18	TRBJ1-6	TRBD1	TGTGCCAGCTCGCCGAATACAGGGGTGAATTCACCCCTCCACTTT	CASSPNTGVNSPLHF
once	TRBV4-1	TRBJ2-1	TRBD1	TGCGCCAGCAAATCCGGGACAGCTGGGAATGAGCAGTTCTTC	CASKSGTAGNEQFF
few	TRBV7-9	TRBJ1-4	.	TGTGCCAGCAACCGACAGGAAAACGAAAAACTGTTTTTT	CASNRQENEKLFF
.	TRBV5-1	TRBJ2-6	.	TGCGCCAGCAGCACCCCCTACCGGGACACAGGAGCTGGGGCCAACGTCCTGACTTTC	CASSTPYRDTGAGANVLTF
.	TRBV5-4	TRBJ2-3	.	TGTGCCAGCAGCTCTGGTGGGCGAGATACGCAGTATTTT	CASSSGGRDTQYF
.	TRBV7-8	TRBJ2-7	TRBD2	TGTGCCAGCAGCTATAGCGGGAGTTCCCCCCCCGGGGAGCAGTACTTC	CASSYSGSSPPGEQYF
.	TRBV6-5	TRBJ2-3	.	TGTGCCAGCAGTCAAAGACAGGTCACAGATACGCAGTATTTT	CASSQRQVTDTQYF
.	TRBV27	TRBJ2-7	TRBD2	TGTGCCAGCAGCCCTCTAGCGGGGGATCCCTACGAGCAGTACTTC	CASSPLAGDPYEQYF
.	TRBV3-1/TRBV3-2	TRBJ1-2	TRBD1	TGTGCCAGCAGCCAAGAAGCCCTGACAGGGTTCGGAGGCTACACCTTC	CASSQEALTGFGGYTF
.	TRBV7-6	TRBJ1-2	TRBD1	TGTGCCAGCAGCTTATTCTCGGACAGGGAGGGGGGCTACACCTTC	CASSLFSDREGGYTF
few	TRBV7-2	TRBJ1-6	.	TGTGCCAGCAGTCCACCGGGACTCCCGGGAGGGACCCTCCACTTT	CASSPPGLPGGTLHF
once	TRBV19	TRBJ1-1	.	TGTGCCAGTAGTATTCAAAGGGGGACGAAGGCGAACACTGAAGCTTTCTTT	CASSIQRGTKANTEAFF
once	TRBV20-1	TRBJ1-4	.	TGCAGTGCTAGGACAGGAGAAAAACTGTTTTTT	CSARTGEKLFF
.	TRBV6-2/TRBV6-3	TRBJ2-1	TRBD1	TGTGCCAGCAGTTCAATCCTCTCTGTAAGACAGGGGGCGGGCAATGAGCAGTTCTTC	CASSSILSVRQGAGNEQFF
.	TRBV18	TRBJ2-2	TRBD1	TGTGCCAGCTCACCCGGGACAGGCGGGGAGCTGTTTTTT	CASSPGTGGELFF
.	TRBV7-8	TRBJ1-4	.	TGTGCCAGTGCGAAGTGGCAGGGTGAAAAACTGTTTTTT	CASAKWQGEKLFF
.	TRBV5-1	TRBJ2-7	.	TGCGCCAGCGGTCCCGGCGGGGGCGTAAGTCAGTCCTACGAGCAGTACTTC	CASGPGGGVSQSYEQYF
.	TRBV5-1	TRBJ2-2	TRBD1	TGCGCCAGCAGCCAGACAGGGGGGGCCGGGGAGCTGTTTTTT	CASSQTGGAGELFF
.	TRBV7-2	TRBJ2-2	TRBD1	TGTGCCAGCAGCTTATATATGGGGACAGGGTTATCCGGGGAGCTGTTTTTT	CASSLYMGTGLSGELFF